This passage covers 29 T cell receptor beta chains from one sample sequenced in a study of T cells in Graves' hyperthyroidism and ophthalmopathy. Using RNA transcripts as the source, TCR beta CDR3 regions were amplified. With the HTBI primer set, the TCR CDR3 went through a first round of RT-PCR. TCRdb re-analysed the multiplex PCR reads in MiXCR, keeping a single row per CDR3 protein. The sample records about 250,000 distinct CDR3 sequences, approximately 14% being singletons. Input material: blood. These receptors all stem from a woman aged 45-59 years with Graves' hyperthyroidism that later progressed to Graves' ophthalmopathy.

This clonotype was observed at least ten times. This chain links TRBV28 with TRBJ2-5, with 8 bases aligning to TRBD1. CDR3 length: 15 residues. The ends lost 3 bases at V and 1 base at J; junction bases unmatched: 4. Germline V gives CDR1 MDHEN, CDR2 SYDVKM. The CDR3 coding sequence is TGTGCCAGCAGTTTGTCCGGACAGGGCCAAGAGACCCAGTACTTC. It encodes CASSLSGQGQETQYF. The entire variable domain, with the rest obtained from reference TRBV28 and TRBJ2-5, is as follows: DVKVTQSSRYLVKRTGEKVFLECVQDMDHENMFWYRQDPGLGLRLIYFSYDVKMKEKGDIPEGYSVSREKKERFSLILESASTNQTSMYLCASSLSGQGQETQYFGPGTRLLVL.

This clonotype was detected ten times or more. The DNA for the CDR3 is TGTGCCACCGCCGGCGCAGGTATAAACGAGCAGTACTTC. It specifies CATAGAGINEQYF. The chain combines TRBV6-1 with TRBJ2-7; D not certain. Between the trimmed V and J ends, which lost 10 bases and 5 bases, there was a span of 18 bases. Per the germline V gene, CDR1 is MNHNS and CDR2 is SASEGT. The CDR3 runs to 13 residues.

This clonotype was counted only a few times. V usage is TRBV6-1 and J usage is TRBJ1-6, with a tentative D call TRBD1 (5 bases). This CDR3 is built from 14 residues. CDR1 and CDR2 (germline): MNHNS, SASEGT. V was pared by 2 bases and J by 10 bases, with 12 bases between. In DNA, the CDR3 is TGTGCCAGCAGTGAATGGGGGTCTAGGTCACCCCTCCACTTT. Protein product: CASSEWGSRSPLHF.

This clonotype was counted at least ten times. V usage is TRBV11-2 and J usage is TRBJ1-1; tentatively, D is TRBD1 (6 bases). Trimming removed 3 bases from V and 1 base from J, with 9 bases in between. Germline assignment: CDR1 SGHAT and CDR2 FQNNGV. This CDR3 is 14 amino acids long. Written as DNA, the CDR3 is TGTGCCAGCAGCTTTACAGGGTCGAACACTGAAGCTTTCTTT. Protein: CASSFTGSNTEAFF.

This clonotype was observed many times. This chain connects TRBV3-1 to TRBJ2-2; possibly TRBD2 for D (5 bases). The CDR3 has 15 residues. V lost 0 bases to trimming and J lost 7 bases, with 12 bases between them. Germline CDR1 and CDR2: LGHDT and YNNKEL (reference sequence). The CDR3 here is CASSQDLGGGGELFF. The CDR3 DNA sequence: TGTGCCAGCAGCCAAGATCTGGGCGGAGGCGGGGAGCTGTTTTTT.

This clonotype occurred once. The chain combines TRBV27 with TRBJ1-5; D may be TRBD1 (6 bases). V dropped 6 bases and J dropped 0 bases, with 15 bases sitting between them. The CDR3 has 16 residues. Germline CDR1 and CDR2: MNHEY and SMNVEV (reference sequence). The CDR3: CASRGGAWGSNQPQHF. The CDR3, as DNA: TGTGCCAGCAGGGGGGGGGCGTGGGGTAGCAATCAGCCCCAGCATTTT.

J is TRBJ1-6 and V is TRBV19, with a tentative D call TRBD1 (5 bases). V lost 7 bases, J lost 7 bases, and 14 bases lay in between. In germline, CDR1 is LNHDA, CDR2 SQIVND (reference sequence). The CDR3 has 14 amino acids. The CDR3 region has the DNA TGTGCCAGTACCCGGGACCGGGCAAATTCACCCCTCCACTTT. Translation: CASTRDRANSPLHF.

The DNA of the CDR3 is TGTGCCAGCAGCTTAGAGGCAATCCCAAGTTCTCTTTCACCCCTCCACTTT. Residues: CASSLEAIPSSLSPLHF. V gene TRBV7-6 combines with J gene TRBJ1-6; D unclear. CDR1 is SGHVS and CDR2 is FNYEAQ in the germline V gene. CDR3 length equals 17 residues. V gave up 1 base and J gave up 9 bases, with 19 bases separating them.

The chain uses TRBV19 and TRBJ2-5; no clear D gene. Trimming cost V 5 bases and J 4 bases, with 11 bases left between them. CDR1 LNHDA and CDR2 SQIVND come from the germline V gene (reference sequence). CDR3 size: 13 residues. CDR3 in amino acids: CASSVRPPETQYF. The CDR3 DNA reads as TGTGCCAGTAGTGTTAGGCCTCCAGAGACCCAGTACTTC.

This clonotype was counted ten times or more. The genes are TRBV9 and TRBJ2-3, with unresolved D. Per the germline V gene, CDR1 is SGDLS and CDR2 is YYNGEE. V dropped 4 bases and J dropped 1 base, with 13 bases sitting between them. This CDR3 comprises 15 residues. CDR3 DNA: TGTGCCAGCAGCCCTCTCGACGGTGGCACAGATACGCAGTATTTT. Amino acids: CASSPLDGGTDTQYF.

This clonotype was found once. The chain carries TRBV20-1 and TRBJ2-7; no clear D. The CDR3 is 14 amino acids. The ends were cut back, 2 bases at V and 0 bases at J, with 11 bases in the middle. Germline lookup yields CDR1 DFQATT and CDR2 SNEGSKA (reference sequence). CDR3 in DNA: TGCAGTGCTAGACGGCAGATGAGCTCCTACGAGCAGTACTTC. It yields the protein CSARRQMSSYEQYF.

In this sample, this clonotype turned up many times. This chain connects TRBV6-1 to TRBJ2-3; 14 bases map to TRBD2. This CDR3 is built from 19 residues. Germline trimming cut 4 bases from V and 9 bases from J; bases unmatched to any gene: 18. Germline lookup yields CDR1 MNHNS and CDR2 SASEGT. The CDR3 loop reads CASSGRSGTSGSFSVTQYF. The CDR3 bases are TGTGCCAGCAGTGGAAGGTCCGGGACTAGCGGGAGTTTTTCGGTCACGCAGTATTTT.

At least ten counts were recorded for this clonotype. The chain is built from TRBV18 and TRBJ2-1, with TRBD2 matching 9 bases. The V and J ends lost 3 bases and 4 bases, in that order; junction bases with no gene match: 4. Germline CDR1 and CDR2: KGHSH and LQKENI. The CDR3 sequence is 15 residues long. In DNA form, the CDR3 reads TGTGCCAGCTCACCCCCTAGCGGGAAGTACAATGAGCAGTTCTTC. It specifies CASSPPSGKYNEQFF.

Ten or more counts support this clonotype. This sequence joins TRBV20-1 and TRBJ2-7, with a weak D call TRBD2 (5 bases). CDR1 and CDR2 (germline): DFQATT, SNEGSKA (reference sequence). The CDR3 length is 14 residues. The CDR3 loop is CSAPKLSASPEQYF. The DNA of the CDR3 is TGCAGCGCTCCCAAGCTTTCGGCTAGCCCCGAGCAGTACTTC.

Of note for this clonotype: Just one base apart from a much larger clone, this may be a read error. The V and J genes are TRBV27 and TRBJ1-6, with 7 nucleotides matching TRBD1. CDR1 is MNHEY and CDR2 is SMNVEV in the germline V gene (reference sequence). The CDR3 is 16 residues long. CDR3 in DNA: TGTGCCAGCAGCCCCCGGGACAGCACATTTGGGGCACCCCCCCACTTT. It yields the protein CASSPRDSTFGAPPHF.

This clonotype has ten or more counts. The chain combines TRBV6-1 with TRBJ1-2; D is uncertain. The CDR3 consists of 11 residues. The V end lost 5 bases, the J end lost 5 bases, and 6 bases lay between the germline ends. Germline V gives CDR1 MNHNS, CDR2 SASEGT. The CDR3 DNA is TGTGCCAGCAGTATTTTTTATGGCTACACCTTC. Translated, it gives CASSIFYGYTF.

This clonotype was observed at least ten times. The chain recombines TRBV20-1 with TRBJ2-7; 9 bases are a match to TRBD2. CDR1 DFQATT and CDR2 SNEGSKA come from the germline V gene (reference sequence). V trimming: 5 bases; J trimming: 6 bases; junction bases outside the gene matches: 11. This CDR3 comprises 14 residues. The CDR3 spells CSARPIAGESEQYF. DNA of the CDR3: TGCAGTGCTCGCCCAATAGCGGGAGAAAGCGAGCAGTACTTC.

The V gene is TRBV6-2 or TRBV6-3, the J gene TRBJ2-3; unclear D gene. V lost 8 bases and J 4 bases, leaving 10 bases between the germline ends. The CDR3 extends over 12 amino acids. Per the germline V gene, CDR1 is MNHEY and CDR2 is SVGEGT. The CDR3 sequence: CASPRRADTQYF. Written as DNA, the CDR3 is TGTGCCAGCCCCCGACGGGCAGATACGCAGTATTTT.

Of note for this clonotype: An end of the junction differs from the germline gene, which may be a read error. This rearrangement joins TRBV7-2 to TRBJ2-7, with TRBD2 matching 7 bases. The CDR3 is made up of 17 amino acids. Germline CDR1 is SGHTA and CDR2 is FQGNSA. CDR3 DNA sequence: TGTGCCAGCACCCCCATCGGGGGGTCCTCGATCTCCCACGAGCAGTACTTC. Translated: CASTPIGGSSISHEQYF.

This clonotype was counted at least ten times. V usage is TRBV15 and J usage is TRBJ2-1, with 9 positions matching TRBD1. This CDR3 region has 12 residues. The junction had 2 bases not matched to a gene; V was cut back by 5 bases and J by 9 bases. The germline CDR1 and CDR2 sequences are LNHNV and YYDKDF (reference sequence). Here the CDR3 DNA reads TGTGCCACCAGCGGGGACAGGGTTGAGCAGTTCTTC. It is translated as CATSGDRVEQFF.

This clonotype was counted ten times or more. The J gene is TRBJ2-7, the V gene TRBV27, with 9 bases identical to TRBD2. The CDR3 loop spans 15 amino acids. The V and J ends lost 3 bases and 2 bases, in that order; junction bases with no gene match: 5. CDR1 is MNHEY and CDR2 is SMNVEV in the germline V gene (reference sequence). CDR3 sequence (DNA): TGTGCCAGCAGTTTCAGACTAGCGGAGACCTACGAGCAGTACTTC. Its translation is CASSFRLAETYEQYF.

Ten or more counts support this clonotype. The J gene is TRBJ2-7, the V gene TRBV28; 11 positions agree with TRBD2. Per the germline V gene, CDR1 is MDHEN and CDR2 is SYDVKM. CDR3 length: 14 residues. V gave up 10 bases and J gave up 2 bases; unmatched junction bases: 7. The CDR3 protein is CATLRLAGTYEQYF. CDR3 in DNA: TGTGCCACTCTACGACTAGCGGGAACCTACGAGCAGTACTTC.

This clonotype was observed many times. The CDR3, as DNA: TGCAGCGTTGAAGTATCAGCGGCGGACACTGAAGCTTTCTTT. Translating it yields CSVEVSAADTEAFF. The rearrangement uses TRBV29-1 and TRBJ1-1; D remains unclear. Germline V gene sequence: CDR1 SQVTM, CDR2 ANQGSEA. Trimming removed 1 base from V and 3 bases from J, with 12 bases in between. This CDR3 is built from 14 residues.

Points on this clonotype: Given the absence of the conserved phenylalanine or tryptophan at the CDR3 end, a read error is likely. This sequence joins TRBV19 and TRBJ1-1; the D is unclear. Germline-derived CDR1 and CDR2 are LNHDA and SQIVND (reference sequence). The length of the CDR3 is 13 residues. Deletions cut 5 bases from V and 5 bases from J, with 12 bases between. Here the CDR3 DNA reads TGTGCCAGTAGTTTAGGTCCGGCAACTGAAGCTTTCTCT. It encodes CASSLGPATEAFS.

This clonotype was seen repeatedly, ten times or more. The chain has TRBV3-1 and TRBJ1-2, with D uncertain. Germline CDR1 reads LGHDT; CDR2 reads YNNKEL (reference sequence). This CDR3 is 16 amino acids long. V lost 4 bases and J 0 bases, leaving 15 bases between the germline ends. CDR3 coding DNA: TGTGCCAGCAGCCTTACGGAGTTTGCCACTAACTATGGCTACACCTTC. As protein: CASSLTEFATNYGYTF.

This clonotype occurred many times. The rearrangement uses TRBV6-5 and TRBJ2-1; 8 nucleotides agree with TRBD2. Germline V CDR1 and CDR2: MNHEY, SVGAGI. The V and J ends lost 2 bases and 6 bases, in that order; junction bases with no gene match: 6. This CDR3 region has 15 residues. Here the CDR3 DNA reads TGTGCCAGCAGTTACGGATCCGGGAGGGGCAATGAGCAGTTCTTC. Translation gives CASSYGSGRGNEQFF.

This clonotype came up many times. The chain uses TRBV2 and TRBJ2-5, with D unresolved. Trimming took off 4 bases at V and 1 base at J, with 10 bases between the two ends. Germline V gene data show CDR1 as SNHLY and CDR2 as FYNNEI. This CDR3 region has 14 residues. The CDR3 DNA is TGTGCCAGCAGTGTTTTCGGTTCCCAAGAGACCCAGTACTTC. This gives the protein CASSVFGSQETQYF.

This clonotype was seen many times. A junction end diverges from the germline sequence, so it may reflect a read error. J is TRBJ1-1 and V is TRBV28, with D unresolved. Germline CDR1 and CDR2: MDHEN and SYDVKM. The CDR3 spans 12 residues. As DNA, the CDR3 is TGTGCCAGCAATTTAATTCAAGGGCGAGCTTTCTTT. Amino acid sequence: CASNLIQGRAFF.

In this sample, this clonotype turned up many times. The chain carries TRBV27 and TRBJ2-1; no clear D. The CDR3 consists of 15 residues. Trimming left V 2 bases short and J 4 bases short, with 12 bases between. The germline CDR1 and CDR2 sequences are MNHEY and SMNVEV (reference sequence). The CDR3 DNA reads TGTGCCAGCAGTTTAGGGCTAATGGGGTACAATGAGCAGTTCTTC. This encodes CASSLGLMGYNEQFF.